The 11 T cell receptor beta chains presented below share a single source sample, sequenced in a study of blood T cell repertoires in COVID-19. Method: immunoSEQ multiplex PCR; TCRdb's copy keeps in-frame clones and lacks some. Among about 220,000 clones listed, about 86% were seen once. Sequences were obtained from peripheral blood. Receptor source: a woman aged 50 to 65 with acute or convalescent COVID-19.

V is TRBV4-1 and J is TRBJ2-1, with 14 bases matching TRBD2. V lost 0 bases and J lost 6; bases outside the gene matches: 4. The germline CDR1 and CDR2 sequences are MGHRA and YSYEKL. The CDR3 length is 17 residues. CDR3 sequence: CASSQDTGLAGGNEQFF. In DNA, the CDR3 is TGCGCCAGCAGCCAAGATACCGGACTAGCGGGGGGCAATGAGCAGTTCTTC.

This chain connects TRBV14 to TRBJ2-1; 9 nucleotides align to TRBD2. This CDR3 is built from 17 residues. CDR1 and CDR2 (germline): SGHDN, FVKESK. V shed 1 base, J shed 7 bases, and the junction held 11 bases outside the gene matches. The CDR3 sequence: CASSQVRGGRALNEQFF. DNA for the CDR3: TGTGCCAGCAGCCAAGTGAGGGGCGGGAGGGCCTTGAATGAGCAGTTCTTC. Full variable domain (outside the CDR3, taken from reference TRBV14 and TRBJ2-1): EAGVTQFPSHSVIEKGQTVTLRCDPISGHDNLYWYRRVMGKEIKFLLHFVKESKQDESGMPNNRFLAERTGGTYSTLKVQPAELEDSGVYFCASSQVRGGRALNEQFFGPGTRLTVL.

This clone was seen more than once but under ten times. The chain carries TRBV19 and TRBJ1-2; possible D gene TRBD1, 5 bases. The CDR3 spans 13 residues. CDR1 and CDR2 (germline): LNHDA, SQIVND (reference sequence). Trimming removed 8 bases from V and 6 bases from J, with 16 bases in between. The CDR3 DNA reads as TGTGCCAGTCGGAAGGGAGGGACCGATGGCTACACCTTC. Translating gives CASRKGGTDGYTF.

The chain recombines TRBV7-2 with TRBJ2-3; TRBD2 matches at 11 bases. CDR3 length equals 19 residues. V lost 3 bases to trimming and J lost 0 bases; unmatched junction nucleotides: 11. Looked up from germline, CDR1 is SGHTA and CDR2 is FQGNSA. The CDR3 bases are TGTGCCAGCAGCTTGCACCTCTATGGACTAGCGGGCAGCACAGATACGCAGTATTTT. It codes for CASSLHLYGLAGSTDTQYF.

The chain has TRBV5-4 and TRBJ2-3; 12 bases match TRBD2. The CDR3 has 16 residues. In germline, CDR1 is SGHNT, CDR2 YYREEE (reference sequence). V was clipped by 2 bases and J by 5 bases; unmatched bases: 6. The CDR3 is CASSFRLAGVVDTQYF. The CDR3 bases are TGTGCCAGCAGCTTTCGACTAGCGGGAGTTGTAGATACGCAGTATTTT.

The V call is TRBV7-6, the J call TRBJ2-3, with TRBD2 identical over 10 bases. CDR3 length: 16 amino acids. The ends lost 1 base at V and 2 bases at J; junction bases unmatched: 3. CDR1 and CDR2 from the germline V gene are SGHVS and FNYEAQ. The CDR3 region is CASSLGGLAVTDTQYF. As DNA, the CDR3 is TGTGCCAGCAGCTTAGGTGGACTAGCGGTCACAGATACGCAGTATTTT.

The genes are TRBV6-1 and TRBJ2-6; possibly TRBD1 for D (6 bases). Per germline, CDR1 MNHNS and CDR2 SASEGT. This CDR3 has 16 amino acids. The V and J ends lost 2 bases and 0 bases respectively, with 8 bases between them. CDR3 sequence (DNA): TGTGCCAGCAGTGAAACAGGGTTCTCTGGGGCCAACGTCCTGACTTTC. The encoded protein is CASSETGFSGANVLTF.

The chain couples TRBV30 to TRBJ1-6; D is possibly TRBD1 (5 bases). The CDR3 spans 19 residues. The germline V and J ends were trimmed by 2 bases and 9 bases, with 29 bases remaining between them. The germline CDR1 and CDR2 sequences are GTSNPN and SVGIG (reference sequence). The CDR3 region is CAWSTAHQRRQLWVSPLHF. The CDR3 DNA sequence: TGTGCCTGGAGTACAGCCCATCAACGACGACAGCTCTGGGTTTCACCCCTCCACTTT.

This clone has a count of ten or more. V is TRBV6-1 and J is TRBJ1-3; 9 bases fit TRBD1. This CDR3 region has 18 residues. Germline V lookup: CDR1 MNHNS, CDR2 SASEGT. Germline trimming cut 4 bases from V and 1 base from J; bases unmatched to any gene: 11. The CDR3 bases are TGTGCCAGCAGTGCAGAAATCCCGGGACAGGGTTCTGGAAACACCATATATTTT. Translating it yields CASSAEIPGQGSGNTIYF.

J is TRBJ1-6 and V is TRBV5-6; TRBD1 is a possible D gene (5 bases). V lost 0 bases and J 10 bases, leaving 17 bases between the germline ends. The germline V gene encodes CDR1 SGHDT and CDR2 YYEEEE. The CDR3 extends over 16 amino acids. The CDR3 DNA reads TGTGCCAGCAGCTTGGCCGGGTTGCAGGGATCCTCACCCCTCCACTTT. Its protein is CASSLAGLQGSSPLHF.

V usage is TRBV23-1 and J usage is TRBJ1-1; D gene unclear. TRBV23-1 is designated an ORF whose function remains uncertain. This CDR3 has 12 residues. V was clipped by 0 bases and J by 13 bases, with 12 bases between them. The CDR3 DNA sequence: TGCGCCAGCAGTCAATCATCCGGGGATGATTTCTTT. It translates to CASSQSSGDDFF.